This T cell receptor (beta chain) appears in the sequencing data of a study of T cell repertoires in cytomegalovirus infection. TCRdb fed the reads into MiXCR, producing one record per CDR3 protein. The sample lists roughly 500,000 distinct CDR3 sequences; about 15% were seen once. The material sequenced was CD8+ T cells from PBMCs. The receptor comes from a human donor in good health (CMV status not recorded). Some clones in this sample may be carry-over from other donors' samples.

CDR3 sequence: CASSLAGTVGYEQYF. CDR3 nucleotide sequence: TGCGCCAGCAGCTTGGCCGGGACGGTCGGCTACGAGCAGTACTTC. The chain carries TRBV5-1 and TRBJ2-7, with D perhaps being TRBD1 or TRBD2 (5 bases each). Germline V gives CDR1 SGHRS, CDR2 YFSETQ. The V gene lost 0 bases and the J gene lost 3 bases, with 13 bases spanning the gap. The CDR3 covers 15 residues.